This T cell receptor beta chain comes out of a study of blood T cell repertoires in COVID-19. Looking at the study overall: COVID-19 samples collected from the United States, Italy and Spain covered acute and convalescent phases.

Original analysis: Researchers report that nucleated cell counts were estimated from reference gene primer amplification. This table comes from immunoSEQ multiplex PCR, and its TCRdb copy is limited to in-frame clones, with some not included. That table is the source of V, J and clone size, and D and trimming were worked out from the DNA. Of around 67,000 clones in the sample, under 95% were seen once. Germline CDR1 and CDR2: SGDLS and YYNGEE. CDR3 length: 15 residues. V shed 2 bases and J 2 bases; nucleotides not matched to a gene: 6. This TCR was recovered from a human donor in a cohort sampled during active COVID-19. The sample consisted of peripheral blood. V is TRBV9 and J is TRBJ2-7, with 8 bases fitting TRBD2. CDR3 amino acids: CASSVGSGETYEQYF. The CDR3 region has the DNA TGTGCCAGCAGCGTCGGTAGCGGGGAGACCTACGAGCAGTACTTC.